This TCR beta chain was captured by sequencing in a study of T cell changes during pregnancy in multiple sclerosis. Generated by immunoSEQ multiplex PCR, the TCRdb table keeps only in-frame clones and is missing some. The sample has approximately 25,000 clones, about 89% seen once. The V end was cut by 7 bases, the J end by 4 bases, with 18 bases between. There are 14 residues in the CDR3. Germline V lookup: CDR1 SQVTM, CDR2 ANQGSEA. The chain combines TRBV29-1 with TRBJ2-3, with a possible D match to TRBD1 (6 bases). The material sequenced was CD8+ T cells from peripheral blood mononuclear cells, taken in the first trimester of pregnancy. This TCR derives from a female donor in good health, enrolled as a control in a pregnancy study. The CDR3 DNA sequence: TGCAGCGCACCACAGGGTGACCCCTCAGATACGCAGTATTTT. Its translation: CSAPQGDPSDTQYF.